One and the same sample provided the 21 T cell receptor beta chains below, sequenced in a study of cytomegalovirus exposure and HLA in healthy donors (dated by TCRdb to 2016 to 2017). Library preparation employed the immunoSEQ multiplex PCR assay. A mixture of 60 forward primers for TCR Vbeta segments and 13 reverse primers for TCR Jbeta segments was used in the multiplex PCR. In its TCRdb copy, this immuneACCESS table keeps in-frame sequences only and misses some clones. Where compared with another copy, unresolved V genes explain less than half of these, and the others have no known cause. Counted in this sample were approximately 140,000 clones; just under 75% of them appeared once. 1.5% to 2% of the sample is held by the ten biggest clonotypes. Material: PBMCs. These receptors were collected from a woman aged 18-30 years in good health and CMV-seronegative.

The chain uses TRBV30 and TRBJ2-1; the D is unclear. Germline CDR1 GTSNPN, CDR2 SVGIG (reference sequence). This CDR3 contains 12 residues. V was pared by 0 bases and J by 4 bases, with 4 bases between. DNA for the CDR3: TGTGCCTGGAGTGTACGGTACAATGAGCAGTTCTTC. This gives the protein CAWSVRYNEQFF.

The chain recombines TRBV5-4 with TRBJ2-7; maybe TRBD1 (6 bases). V was trimmed by 1 base and J by 1 base, leaving 12 bases between them. Germline V CDR1 and CDR2: SGHNT, YYREEE (reference sequence). This CDR3 is 15 amino acids long. The CDR3 coding sequence is TGTGCCAGCAGCTTGATCGGCAGGGGATCCTACGAGCAGTACTTC. It codes for CASSLIGRGSYEQYF.

The chain couples TRBV6-6 to TRBJ1-3; TRBD1 agrees at 8 bases. The germline CDR1 and CDR2 sequences are MNHNY and SVGAGI (reference sequence). With V trimmed by 4 bases and J by 4 bases, 9 bases remained unmatched. The length of the CDR3 is 16 residues. CDR3 region: CASSSGGSSRGNTIYF. For the CDR3, the DNA is TGTGCCAGCAGTTCAGGGGGCTCTTCGCGGGGAAACACCATATATTTT.

This clone was counted a single time. The chain has TRBV7-2 and TRBJ2-3; 8 bases line up with TRBD2. CDR3 length: 16 amino acids. The V and J ends lost 2 bases and 2 bases, in that order; junction bases with no gene match: 6. Germline V lookup: CDR1 SGHTA, CDR2 FQGNSA. This CDR3 is CASSLFGGGITDTQYF. CDR3 DNA: TGTGCCAGCAGCTTATTCGGCGGGGGGATCACAGATACGCAGTATTTT.

This clone was observed a few times. The rearrangement links TRBV6-6 to TRBJ2-5; 8 positions agree with TRBD2. Germline V gene sequence: CDR1 MNHNY, CDR2 SVGAGI (reference sequence). The junction had 8 bases not matched to a gene; V was cut back by 6 bases and J by 5 bases. This CDR3 region has 14 residues. The CDR3 reads CASSYTSGGETQYF. CDR3 DNA sequence: TGTGCCAGCAGCTACACTAGCGGCGGGGAGACCCAGTACTTC.

The chain recombines TRBV18 with TRBJ1-2; TRBD1 matches at 10 bases. Germline V gene data show CDR1 as KGHSH and CDR2 as LQKENI. V lost 3 bases, J lost 5 bases, and 3 bases stayed unmatched. This CDR3 spans 14 amino acids. CDR3 sequence (DNA): TGTGCCAGCTCACCCGCGGGACAGGGGTATGGCTACACCTTC. It is translated as CASSPAGQGYGYTF.

The genes are TRBV7-6 and TRBJ2-1; 9 bases are a match to TRBD2. The CDR3 length is 16 residues. V was clipped by 4 bases and J by 6 bases; unmatched bases: 10. The germline CDR1 and CDR2 sequences are SGHVS and FNYEAQ. CDR3 amino acids: CASSSSSGDIPNEQFF. CDR3 nucleotides: TGTGCCAGCAGCTCCTCTAGCGGGGACATACCCAATGAGCAGTTCTTC. Based on the CDR3 plus reference TRBV7-6 and TRBJ2-1, the full variable domain is GAGVSQSPRYKVTKRGQDVALRCDPISGHVSLYWYRQALGQGPEFLTYFNYEAQQDKSGLPNDRFSAERPEGSISTLTIQRTEQRDSAMYRCASSSSSGDIPNEQFFGPGTRLTVL.

The rearrangement joins TRBV25-1 to TRBJ2-2; the match to TRBD1 covers 11 bases. J gave up 4 bases and V 6 bases, and 1 base lay outside the gene matches. The germline CDR1 and CDR2 sequences are MGHDK and SYGVNS. There are 14 residues in the CDR3. The DNA of the CDR3 is TGTGCCAGCAGCGGACAGGGGGCCACCGGGGAGCTGTTTTTT. Amino acid sequence: CASSGQGATGELFF.

This clone has a handful of counts. The V and J genes are TRBV12-5 and TRBJ2-5, with D unclear. V was shortened by 1 base and J by 2 bases, with 11 bases between the two germline ends. The CDR3 has 15 amino acids. The germline V gene encodes CDR1 LGHNT and CDR2 FRNRAP. The CDR3 loop is CASGLGMEKQETQYF. The CDR3 DNA reads as TGTGCTAGTGGTTTGGGGATGGAGAAACAAGAGACCCAGTACTTC.

The chain combines TRBV5-1 with TRBJ2-2; D possibly corresponds to TRBD1 (5 bases). This CDR3 is built from 15 residues. Germline CDR1 is SGHRS and CDR2 is YFSETQ. Deletions cut 4 bases from V and 7 bases from J, with 17 bases between. CDR3 loop: CASSPQGHVNGELFF. As DNA, the CDR3 is TGCGCCAGCAGCCCGCAGGGTCATGTCAACGGGGAGCTGTTTTTT.

V and J are TRBV6-5 and TRBJ1-1, with 7 bases aligning to TRBD1. The CDR3 extends over 12 amino acids. The V and J ends lost 2 bases and 11 bases, in that order; junction bases with no gene match: 5. In germline, CDR1 is MNHEY, CDR2 SVGAGI. The CDR3 loop is CASSYRGGAAFF. The DNA for the CDR3 is TGTGCCAGCAGTTACCGAGGGGGCGCGGCTTTCTTT.

The chain is built from TRBV2 and TRBJ2-1; tentatively, D is TRBD1 (5 bases). This CDR3 has 15 amino acids. The V gene's germline CDR1 is SNHLY and CDR2 FYNNEI. V lost 7 bases and J 2 bases, leaving 15 bases between the germline ends. CDR3 bases: TGTGCCAGCATGTCAGGGCGACTGGCCTACAATGAGCAGTTCTTC. Residues: CASMSGRLAYNEQFF. The variable domain in full, with the rest retrieved from reference TRBV2 and TRBJ2-1, is EPEVTQTPSHQVTQMGQEVILRCVPISNHLYFYWYRQILGQKVEFLVSFYNNEISEKSEIFDDQFSVERPDGSNFTLKIRSTKLEDSAMYFCASMSGRLAYNEQFFGPGTRLTVL.

This sequence joins TRBV7-2 and TRBJ2-1; 10 bases line up with TRBD1. Trimming took 5 bases from V and 8 from J; bases not matched to a gene: 3. Germline CDR1 is SGHTA and CDR2 is FQGNSA. The CDR3 is made up of 13 amino acids. In DNA form, the CDR3 reads TGTGCCAGCAGCAGACAGGGGGCGGATGAGCAGTTCTTC. It yields the protein CASSRQGADEQFF.

There are a few counts of this clone. V and J are TRBV9 and TRBJ2-1; 13 bases map to TRBD2. The CDR3 consists of 16 residues. Per germline, CDR1 SGDLS and CDR2 YYNGEE. J gave up 9 bases and V 4 bases, and 10 bases lay outside the gene matches. The CDR3 nucleotides read TGTGCCAGCAGCTTGGGGGGACTAGCGGGATCGGGTGAGCAGTTCTTC. Protein sequence: CASSLGGLAGSGEQFF.

This chain joins TRBV7-8 and TRBJ1-4, with TRBD1 matching 7 bases. CDR1 and CDR2 (germline): SGHVS, FQNEAQ. The length of the CDR3 is 16 residues. V was clipped by 6 bases and J by 7 bases; unmatched bases: 14. CDR3 coding DNA: TGTGCCAGCAGACCAGGGGGGACGGCCGGAGGTGAAAAACTGTTTTTT. Translation: CASRPGGTAGGEKLFF.

The rearrangement links TRBV27 to TRBJ1-5, with unresolved D. The CDR3 consists of 18 residues. The V and J ends lost 5 bases and 0 bases respectively, with 20 bases between them. CDR1 and CDR2 (germline): MNHEY, SMNVEV (reference sequence). Written as DNA, the CDR3 is TGTGCCAGCAGTCCCTTTCGGACTCTTTACGATAGCAATCAGCCCCAGCATTTT. Protein sequence: CASSPFRTLYDSNQPQHF.

This clone occurred a few times. The chain carries TRBV6-5 and TRBJ1-1, with D unclear. This CDR3 comprises 14 residues. CDR1 MNHEY and CDR2 SVGAGI come from the germline V gene. Trimming took 4 bases from V and 0 from J, leaving 9 bases between them. The CDR3 coding sequence is TGTGCCAGCAGTTTGTGGAGGATGAACACTGAAGCTTTCTTT. It is translated as CASSLWRMNTEAFF.

V is TRBV6-5 and J is TRBJ2-2; no reliable D call. The V end lost 0 bases, the J end lost 0 bases, and 8 bases lay between the germline ends. Germline V gives CDR1 MNHEY, CDR2 SVGAGI. This CDR3 region has 16 residues. The CDR3 loop reads CASSYSILANTGELFF. The CDR3 DNA reads as TGTGCCAGCAGTTACTCGATACTCGCGAACACCGGGGAGCTGTTTTTT.

This sequence joins TRBV6-1 and TRBJ2-2; 10 nucleotides match TRBD1. Trimming cost V 3 bases and J 4 bases; bases outside gene matches: 5. The CDR3 totals 16 residues. From germline, CDR1 is MNHNS and CDR2 SASEGT. The CDR3: CASSDTGTGATGELFF. The CDR3 DNA is TGTGCCAGCAGTGATACCGGGACAGGGGCCACCGGGGAGCTGTTTTTT.

A few counts support this clone. The chain uses TRBV7-2 and TRBJ2-5, with D perhaps TRBD1 (6 bases). The germline CDR1 and CDR2 sequences are SGHTA and FQGNSA. The CDR3 runs 12 residues. V shed 5 bases and J shed 11 bases, with 15 bases lying between them. This CDR3 is CASSPTGKEQYF. The CDR3 bases are TGTGCCAGCAGCCCCACAGGGAAAGAGCAGTACTTC.

V gene TRBV6-5 combines with J gene TRBJ2-3; 10 bases are shared with TRBD2. The germline gives CDR1 MNHEY, CDR2 SVGAGI. J gave up 6 bases and V 2 bases, and 8 bases lay outside the gene matches. The CDR3 length is 16 residues. The DNA for the CDR3 is TGTGCCAGCAGTTACGCCGCGGGACTAGCGACCGATACGCAGTATTTT. This gives the protein CASSYAAGLATDTQYF.